The subject of this entry is one T cell receptor (beta chain). The entry originates in a study of CD8 T cells in Susac syndrome. Study summary: Within the sequenced group of Susac syndrome patients, five or six showed active disease and about 8 were in remission.

CDR1 is SQVTM and CDR2 is ANQGSEA in the germline V gene. This CDR3 has 13 amino acids. RNA amounts of 0.5 to 1 ug underwent reverse transcription with random hexamers. Amplification of TCR beta CDR3 was carried out by immunoSEQ multiplex PCR, which covered 54 Vbeta and 13 Jbeta segments. TCRdb used MiXCR to reprocess the immunoSEQ multiplex PCR reads, holding one entry per CDR3 protein. The sample contains about 150,000 distinct CDR3 sequences, approximately 96% of which appear only once. TEMRA cells were FACS-enriched, with CD8+ and CD4+ T cells isolated negatively. V is TRBV29-1 and J is TRBJ1-1; D perhaps matches TRBD1 (5 bases). The receptor's source is a human donor with Susac syndrome. Sequenced material: CD4+ T cells from PBMCs. The CDR3 sequence is CIGTWGLNTEAFF. The CDR3 coding sequence is TGCATAGGGACCTGGGGTTTGAACACTGAAGCTTTCTTT.